This TCR beta chain was found in a study of early T cells in non-severe SARS-CoV-2 infection. In the study overall: Sequenced bulk RNA came from whole blood that was unsorted, and chains were unpaired.

The table lists this clonotype with a few counts. No antigen is known for it. Study conclusions and caveats: Private and CD4 specificities were missed by VDJdb matching, which favored anti-spike CD8 responses.

Researchers attached unique molecular identifiers to individual cDNA molecules. TCRdb re-derived calls from the 5' RACE reads in MiXCR, one entry per CDR3 protein. Of some 41,000 distinct CDR3 sequences listed, less than 30% were seen once; the top ten hold around 5%. The V gene end was trimmed by 4 bases and the J gene end by 6 bases; junction bases not matched to a gene: 7. The CDR3 length is 13 residues. In germline, CDR1 is SQVTM, CDR2 ANQGSEA. The rearrangement uses TRBV29-1 and TRBJ2-3, with TRBD1 matching over 7 bases. The TCR originated in an adult who was a healthcare worker with PCR-confirmed SARS-CoV-2 infection or an uninfected control (not recorded which). The sample here was whole blood, taken at baseline. The chain's CDR3 is CSVAGGSGDTQYF. The CDR3 DNA follows: TGCAGCGTTGCAGGGGGATCCGGTGATACGCAGTATTTT.